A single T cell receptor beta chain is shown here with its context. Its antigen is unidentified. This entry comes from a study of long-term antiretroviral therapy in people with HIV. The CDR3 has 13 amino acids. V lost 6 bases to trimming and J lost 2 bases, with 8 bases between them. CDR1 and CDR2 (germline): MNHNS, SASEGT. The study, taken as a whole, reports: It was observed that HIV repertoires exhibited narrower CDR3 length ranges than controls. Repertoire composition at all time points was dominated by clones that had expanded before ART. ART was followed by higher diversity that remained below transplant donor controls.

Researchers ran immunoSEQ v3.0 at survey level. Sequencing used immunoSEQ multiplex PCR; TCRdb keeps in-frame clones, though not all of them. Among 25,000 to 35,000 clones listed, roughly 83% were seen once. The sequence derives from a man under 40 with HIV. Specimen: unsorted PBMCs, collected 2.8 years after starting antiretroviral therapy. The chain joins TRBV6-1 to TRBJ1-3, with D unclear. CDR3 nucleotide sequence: TGTGCCAGCAGGAACCACGCTGGAAACACCATATATTTT. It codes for CASRNHAGNTIYF.